Shown below are 18 T cell receptor beta chains from a single sample sequenced in a study of blood T cell repertoires in COVID-19. Assay: immunoSEQ multiplex PCR; the TCRdb copy retains only in-frame clones and omits some. The profile covers about 190,000 clones, with about four fifths appearing a single time and roughly 3.2% taken by the ten largest. What was sequenced was PBMCs or T cells enriched from blood (not recorded which). The receptors were sampled from a woman younger than 45 who had been exposed to COVID-19.

This chain links TRBV27 with TRBJ2-2, with D tentatively TRBD2 (6 bases). Trimming stripped 8 bases from V and 4 bases from J, with 14 bases between. CDR1 is MNHEY and CDR2 is SMNVEV in the germline V gene (reference sequence). This CDR3 has 14 residues. The CDR3 DNA sequence: TGTGCCAGCGCTGTCTTAGCGGCCACCGGGGAGCTGTTTTTT. Translated, it gives CASAVLAATGELFF.

This chain connects TRBV7-2 to TRBJ2-3, with TRBD2 matching 15 bases. This CDR3 spans 17 amino acids. Germline V gene data show CDR1 as SGHTA and CDR2 as FQGNSA. V lost 1 base and J lost 6; bases outside the gene matches: 5. CDR3 region: CASSLGTSGGAMDTQYF. CDR3 DNA sequence: TGTGCCAGCAGCTTAGGGACTAGCGGGGGGGCCATGGATACGCAGTATTTT.

This sequence joins TRBV6-1 and TRBJ1-6; 7 nucleotides align to TRBD1. Per the germline V gene, CDR1 is MNHNS and CDR2 is SASEGT. V shed 1 base and J 5 bases; nucleotides not matched to a gene: 8. The CDR3 is 17 amino acids. DNA for the CDR3: TGTGCCAGCAGTGAAGAGAGGACAGGTTGGCATAATTCACCCCTCCACTTT. Protein product: CASSEERTGWHNSPLHF.

The rearrangement joins TRBV3-1 (or the pseudogene TRBV3-2) to TRBJ2-6; 8 nucleotides align to TRBD1. The CDR3 totals 16 residues. Germline CDR1 is LGHDT and CDR2 is YNNKEL (reference sequence). The V gene end was trimmed by 3 bases and the J gene end by 4 bases; junction bases not matched to a gene: 5. The CDR3 sequence: CASSHTTGVGANVLTF. CDR3 DNA sequence: TGTGCCAGCAGCCACACGACAGGGGTCGGGGCCAACGTCCTGACTTTC.

The CDR3 is CASSPGTQNTEAFF. The DNA of the CDR3 is TGTGCCAGCTCACCGGGGACTCAAAACACTGAAGCTTTCTTT. J is TRBJ1-1 and V is TRBV18, with D tentatively TRBD1 (5 bases). Germline V gene sequence: CDR1 KGHSH, CDR2 LQKENI. The CDR3 is 14 residues long. The V and J ends lost 3 bases and 2 bases respectively, with 10 bases between them.

The V call is TRBV3-1 (or the pseudogene TRBV3-2), the J call TRBJ1-4; 12 bases match TRBD1. The CDR3 runs 16 residues. J lost 8 bases, V lost 4 bases, and 8 bases had no gene match. Germline loops: CDR1 LGHDT, CDR2 YNNKEL (reference sequence). CDR3 sequence reads: CASSRGTGGTGEKLFF. In DNA form, the CDR3 reads TGTGCCAGCAGCCGGGGGACAGGGGGCACTGGGGAAAAACTGTTTTTT.

The rearrangement links TRBV15 to TRBJ2-5, with 7 bases lining up with TRBD2. Germline values: CDR1 LNHNV, CDR2 YYDKDF (reference sequence). Losses at the gene ends were 4 bases for V and 2 bases for J; bases not matched to a gene: 4. There are 14 residues in the CDR3. The CDR3 DNA is TGTGCCACCAGCACGGGACTACAACAAGAGACCCAGTACTTC. Its protein product is CATSTGLQQETQYF.

V gene TRBV5-1 combines with J gene TRBJ2-5; TRBD2 might be the D (5 bases). With 0 bases removed from V and 4 bases from J, the gap between germline ends came to 16 bases. The CDR3 is 16 residues long. Per germline, CDR1 SGHRS and CDR2 YFSETQ. The CDR3 bases are TGCGCCAGCAGCTTGGGAGGGCTTCGGCGGCGAGAGACCCAGTACTTC. Translating gives CASSLGGLRRRETQYF.

The chain employs TRBV6-2 or TRBV6-3 and TRBJ2-7, with 9 bases fitting TRBD1. The CDR3 has 16 amino acids. Trimming at V came to 2 bases and at J to 5 bases, leaving 10 bases not matched to a gene. Germline values: CDR1 MNHEY, CDR2 SVGEGT. The CDR3 region is CASSYNGQGTQDEQYF. The CDR3 DNA reads TGTGCCAGCAGTTACAACGGACAGGGGACGCAGGACGAGCAGTACTTC.

The rearrangement joins TRBV15 to TRBJ2-3; 7 positions match TRBD2. The CDR3 sequence is 14 residues long. Germline values: CDR1 LNHNV, CDR2 YYDKDF (reference sequence). Trimming removed 4 bases from V and 0 bases from J; junction bases left unmatched: 1. CDR3 bases: TGTGCCACCAGCACGCGGGGGAGCACAGATACGCAGTATTTT. Translating gives CATSTRGSTDTQYF.

V is TRBV9 and J is TRBJ1-3; D remains unclear. Germline CDR1 reads SGDLS; CDR2 reads YYNGEE. The CDR3 length is 13 residues. V was clipped by 4 bases and J by 4 bases, with 9 bases between them. Written as DNA, the CDR3 is TGTGCCAGCAGCCCCGGTTCGGGAAACACCATATATTTT. Translating it yields CASSPGSGNTIYF.

The chain combines TRBV5-1 with TRBJ2-1, with D perhaps TRBD1 (5 bases). From germline, CDR1 is SGHRS and CDR2 YFSETQ. With 7 bases removed from V and 6 bases from J, the gap between germline ends came to 11 bases. This CDR3 comprises 12 residues. The CDR3 DNA reads as TGCGCCAGCTCCCTAGGGGCCAATGAGCAGTTCTTC. Amino acid sequence: CASSLGANEQFF.

The chain links TRBV29-1 to TRBJ1-2, with D maybe TRBD1 (6 bases). The V and J ends lost 3 bases and 4 bases respectively, with 6 bases between them. Germline CDR1 SQVTM, CDR2 ANQGSEA. The CDR3 covers 11 residues. CDR3 in amino acids: CSVETGYGYTF. CDR3 DNA sequence: TGCAGCGTTGAGACAGGCTATGGCTACACCTTC.

In its sample, this clone was seen once. The chain couples TRBV3-1 (or the pseudogene TRBV3-2) to TRBJ1-3; D possibly corresponds to TRBD1 (5 bases). The CDR3 is 19 amino acids. Germline V gene sequence: CDR1 LGHDT, CDR2 YNNKEL (reference sequence). With 0 bases removed from V and 0 bases from J, the gap between germline ends came to 18 bases. For the CDR3, the DNA is TGTGCCAGCAGCCAAGAAGTCCTCCCCAGGGCTCTCTCTGGAAACACCATATATTTT. It yields the protein CASSQEVLPRALSGNTIYF.

The rearrangement links TRBV18 to TRBJ1-1, with 7 positions matching TRBD1. V lost 3 bases and J lost 3; bases outside the gene matches: 10. Germline V gives CDR1 KGHSH, CDR2 LQKENI. This CDR3 region has 16 residues. CDR3 sequence: CASSPQMDRSDTEAFF. The DNA for the CDR3 is TGTGCCAGCTCACCCCAGATGGACAGGTCTGACACTGAAGCTTTCTTT.

The rearrangement joins TRBV25-1 to TRBJ2-1; 13 positions match TRBD2. In germline, CDR1 is MGHDK, CDR2 SYGVNS. The CDR3 totals 18 residues. J lost 5 bases, V lost 1 base, and 8 bases had no gene match. For the CDR3, the DNA is TGTGCCAGCAGTGAATTTTTCCCTGGACTAGCGGGGGACAATGAGCAGTTCTTC. Translation: CASSEFFPGLAGDNEQFF.

This clone was counted a few times. The genes are TRBV7-9 and TRBJ2-2; the D is unclear. The CDR3 runs to 14 residues. Germline assignment: CDR1 SEHNR and CDR2 FQNEAQ (reference sequence). V was pared by 1 base and J by 1 base, with 4 bases between. The CDR3 nucleotides are TGTGCCAGCAGCTTAGGTCAGAACACCGGGGAGCTGTTTTTT. It codes for CASSLGQNTGELFF.

V is TRBV29-1 and J is TRBJ1-2, with a possible D match to TRBD1 (5 bases). The CDR3 runs to 14 residues. The germline V and J ends were trimmed by 3 bases and 5 bases, with 16 bases remaining between them. CDR1 SQVTM and CDR2 ANQGSEA come from the germline V gene. This chain's CDR3 is CSVDKGRGSYGYTF. The CDR3 bases are TGCAGCGTTGATAAAGGGAGGGGTAGTTATGGCTACACCTTC.